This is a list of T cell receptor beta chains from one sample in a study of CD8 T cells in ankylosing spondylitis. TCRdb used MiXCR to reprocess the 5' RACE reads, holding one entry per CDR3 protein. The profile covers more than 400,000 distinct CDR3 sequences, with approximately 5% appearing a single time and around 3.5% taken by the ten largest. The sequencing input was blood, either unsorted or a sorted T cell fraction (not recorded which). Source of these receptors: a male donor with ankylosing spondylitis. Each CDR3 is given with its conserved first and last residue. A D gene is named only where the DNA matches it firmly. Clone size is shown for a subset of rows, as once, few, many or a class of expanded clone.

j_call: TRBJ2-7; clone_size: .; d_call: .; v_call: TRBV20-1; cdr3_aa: CSARARGRNEQYF; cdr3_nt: TGCAGTGCTAGGGCGCGGGGGCGGAACGAGCAGTACTTC
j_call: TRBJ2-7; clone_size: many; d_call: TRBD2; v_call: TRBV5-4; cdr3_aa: CASSLRGGLSYEQYF; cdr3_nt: TGTGCCAGCAGCTTGCGCGGGGGGCTCTCCTACGAGCAGTACTTC
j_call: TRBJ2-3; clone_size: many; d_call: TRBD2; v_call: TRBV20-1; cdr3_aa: CSARTFGLAGDTDTQYF; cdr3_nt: TGCAGTGCGCGAACCTTCGGGCTAGCGGGAGATACGGATACGCAGTATTTT
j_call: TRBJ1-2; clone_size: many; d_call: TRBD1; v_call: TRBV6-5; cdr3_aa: CASSSRQGAIGYTF; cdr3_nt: TGTGCCAGCAGTTCCCGACAGGGGGCAATTGGCTACACCTTC
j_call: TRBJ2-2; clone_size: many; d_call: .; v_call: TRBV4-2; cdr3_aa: CASSQGPDTGELFF; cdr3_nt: TGTGCCAGCAGCCAAGGGCCGGACACCGGGGAGCTGTTTTTT
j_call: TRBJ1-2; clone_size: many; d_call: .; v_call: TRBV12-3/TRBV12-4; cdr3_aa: CASSLMRGTISGYTF; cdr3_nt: TGTGCCAGCAGTTTAATGCGAGGGACCATCTCAGGCTACACCTTC
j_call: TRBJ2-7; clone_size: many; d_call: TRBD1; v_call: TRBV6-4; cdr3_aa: CASSVSDRVHYEQYF; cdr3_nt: TGTGCCAGCAGTGTGTCCGACAGGGTCCACTACGAGCAGTACTTC
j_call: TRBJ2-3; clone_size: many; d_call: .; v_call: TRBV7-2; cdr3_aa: CASRPSSGYTQYF; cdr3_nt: TGTGCCAGCAGGCCCTCGTCAGGTTATACGCAGTATTTT
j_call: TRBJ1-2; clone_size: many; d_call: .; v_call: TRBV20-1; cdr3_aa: CSASQWEGYTF; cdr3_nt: TGCAGTGCTAGTCAGTGGGAAGGCTACACCTTC
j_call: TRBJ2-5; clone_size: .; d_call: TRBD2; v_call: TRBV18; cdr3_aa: CASSPRGSSETQYF; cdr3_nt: TGTGCCAGCTCGCCGCGGGGGAGCTCGGAGACCCAGTACTTC
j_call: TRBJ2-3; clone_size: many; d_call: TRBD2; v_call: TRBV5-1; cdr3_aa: CASSWGLAGASDTQYF; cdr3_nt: TGCGCCAGCAGCTGGGGACTAGCGGGGGCCTCAGATACGCAGTATTTT
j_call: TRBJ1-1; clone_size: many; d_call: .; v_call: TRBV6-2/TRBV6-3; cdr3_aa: CASSYLGVTEAFF; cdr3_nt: TGTGCCAGCAGTTATTTGGGGGTCACTGAAGCTTTCTTT
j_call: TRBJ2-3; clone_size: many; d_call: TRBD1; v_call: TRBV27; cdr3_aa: CASSTYRGRDGDTQYF; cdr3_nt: TGTGCCAGCAGTACGTACAGGGGGCGCGACGGAGATACGCAGTATTTT
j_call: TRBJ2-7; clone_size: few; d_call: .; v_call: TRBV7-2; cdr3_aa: CASSLLASASYEQYF; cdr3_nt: TGTGCCAGCAGCCTATTAGCGTCGGCCTCCTACGAGCAGTACTTC
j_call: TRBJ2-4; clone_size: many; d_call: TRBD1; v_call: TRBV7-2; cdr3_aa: CASSRTAAGGNIQYF; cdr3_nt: TGTGCCAGCAGCCGTACGGCGGCAGGGGGTAACATTCAGTACTTC
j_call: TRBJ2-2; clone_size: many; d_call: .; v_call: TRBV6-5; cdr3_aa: CASSYRRRGTGELFF; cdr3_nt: TGTGCCAGCAGTTACCGGCGGAGGGGTACCGGGGAGCTGTTTTTT
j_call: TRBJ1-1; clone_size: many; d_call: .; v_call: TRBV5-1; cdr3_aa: CASQKLMGGATEAFF; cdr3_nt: TGCGCCAGCCAAAAATTGATGGGGGGTGCGACTGAAGCTTTCTTT
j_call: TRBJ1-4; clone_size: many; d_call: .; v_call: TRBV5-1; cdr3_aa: CASSLAAGAGKLFF; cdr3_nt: TGCGCCAGCAGCTTGGCCGCAGGAGCCGGAAAACTGTTTTTT
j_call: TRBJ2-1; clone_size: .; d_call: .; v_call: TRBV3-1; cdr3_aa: CASRREGGRNEQFF; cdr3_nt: TGTGCCAGCAGACGTGAGGGGGGGCGCAATGAGCAGTTCTTC